Presented here are 28 T cell receptor beta chains from one specimen sequenced in a study of blood T cell repertoires in COVID-19. This table comes from immunoSEQ multiplex PCR, and its TCRdb copy is limited to in-frame clones, with some not included. The sample holds tens of thousands of clones; roughly 89% are singletons and the top ten take under 5.5%. Sequencing was performed on peripheral blood. The receptors originated from a man aged 55 to 69 with COVID-19, enrolled during active disease.

This clone showed up just a few times. V gene TRBV10-3 combines with J gene TRBJ2-7; no definite D call. V dropped 2 bases and J dropped 4 bases, with 12 bases sitting between them. Germline loops: CDR1 ENHRY, CDR2 SYGVKD. CDR3 length: 14 residues. The CDR3 loop reads CAISEEAVRYEQYF. CDR3 bases: TGTGCCATCAGTGAGGAGGCGGTACGATACGAGCAGTACTTC.

The chain has TRBV6-5 and TRBJ1-1; possibly TRBD1 for D (6 bases). Trimming stripped 2 bases from V and 2 bases from J, with 9 bases between. The CDR3 runs 14 residues. Germline CDR1 and CDR2: MNHEY and SVGAGI. CDR3 loop: CASSYLTGNTEAFF. CDR3 sequence (DNA): TGTGCCAGCAGTTACCTGACAGGAAACACTGAAGCTTTCTTT.

V is TRBV9 and J is TRBJ2-5; TRBD2 aligns across 8 bases. This CDR3 has 15 residues. V lost 4 bases, J lost 5 bases, and 10 bases stayed unmatched. Germline V lookup: CDR1 SGDLS, CDR2 YYNGEE. The CDR3 coding sequence is TGTGCCAGCAGCCTACGCGGGAGGACGGGGGAGACCCAGTACTTC. Its protein product is CASSLRGRTGETQYF.

The chain is built from TRBV15 and TRBJ2-1, with 12 bases aligning to TRBD2. The length of the CDR3 is 15 residues. Per germline, CDR1 LNHNV and CDR2 YYDKDF (reference sequence). Losses at the gene ends were 5 bases for V and 3 bases for J; bases not matched to a gene: 2. Here the CDR3 DNA reads TGTGCCACCAGCGAGGGACTAGCGGGCTACAATGAGCAGTTCTTC. The encoded protein is CATSEGLAGYNEQFF.

The chain carries TRBV12-5 and TRBJ2-1; tentative D call: TRBD1 (5 bases). This CDR3 is 16 amino acids long. Trimming stripped 0 bases from V and 5 bases from J, with 14 bases between. In germline, CDR1 is LGHNT, CDR2 FRNRAP. In DNA, the CDR3 is TGTGCTAGTGGTTTGGTATACGCAGGGCCAAACAATGAGCAGTTCTTC. As protein: CASGLVYAGPNNEQFF.

The chain has TRBV18 and TRBJ2-7, with 16 bases aligning to TRBD2. The CDR3 runs 18 residues. V shed 3 bases and J 3 bases; nucleotides not matched to a gene: 8. The V gene's germline CDR1 is KGHSH and CDR2 LQKENI. The CDR3: CASSPPGLAGGRLYEQYF. The CDR3 DNA is TGTGCCAGCTCACCTCCGGGACTAGCGGGAGGGAGGCTCTACGAGCAGTACTTC.

The chain employs TRBV11-3 and TRBJ2-3; 11 bases fit TRBD2. Germline lookup yields CDR1 SGHNT and CDR2 YENEEA. The V gene end was trimmed by 1 base and the J gene end by 6 bases; junction bases not matched to a gene: 6. This CDR3 is 16 amino acids long. The CDR3 protein is CASSLGGLAGLDTQYF. The CDR3 DNA is TGTGCCAGCAGCTTAGGCGGACTAGCGGGCCTGGATACGCAGTATTTT.

The V call is TRBV7-9, the J call TRBJ1-1; 7 nucleotides line up with TRBD1. The CDR3 contains 15 residues. V shed 5 bases, J shed 0 bases, and the junction held 6 bases outside the gene matches. CDR1 and CDR2 (germline): SEHNR, FQNEAQ (reference sequence). CDR3 amino acids: CASSEQGLMNTEAFF. In DNA, the CDR3 is TGTGCCAGCAGCGAACAGGGGCTAATGAACACTGAAGCTTTCTTT. The full variable domain, completed using reference TRBV7-9 and TRBJ1-1, is DTGVSQNPRHKITKRGQNVTFRCDPISEHNRLYWYRQTLGQGPEFLTYFQNEAQLEKSRLLSDRFSAERPKGSFSTLEIQRTEQGDSAMYLCASSEQGLMNTEAFFGQGTRLTVV.

This clone was seen only once. CDR3 in amino acids: CASSSRGQPQHF. CDR3 nucleotide sequence: TGTGCCAGTAGTAGCCGGGGGCAGCCCCAGCATTTT. The V call is TRBV19, the J call TRBJ1-5, with D possibly being TRBD1 (5 bases). This CDR3 contains 12 residues. Trimming removed 4 bases from V and 7 bases from J, with 8 bases in between. The germline V gene has CDR1 LNHDA and CDR2 SQIVND (reference sequence).

In this sample, this clone turned up once. The chain employs TRBV9 and TRBJ2-7, with D possibly TRBD2 on 6 matching bases. CDR1 is SGDLS, CDR2 YYNGEE, per germline. This CDR3 region has 15 residues. Trimming took 0 bases from V and 3 from J, leaving 13 bases between them. CDR3 DNA sequence: TGTGCCAGCAGCGTAGAGGGGACTGGGAACTACGAGCAGTACTTC. It translates to CASSVEGTGNYEQYF.

V and J are TRBV5-4 and TRBJ1-2; D is possibly TRBD1 (6 bases). The CDR3 is 13 residues long. Per the germline V gene, CDR1 is SGHNT and CDR2 is YYREEE (reference sequence). Trimming stripped 4 bases from V and 4 bases from J, with 11 bases between. CDR3 amino acids: CASSLDSPYGYTF. Written as DNA, the CDR3 is TGTGCCAGCAGCCTGGACAGCCCCTATGGCTACACCTTC.

The CDR3 DNA follows: TGTGCCAGCAGTGAAGCGCTTCATCAAGGGACATCAGGCAATCAGCCCCAGCATTTT. It specifies CASSEALHQGTSGNQPQHF. This chain connects TRBV2 to TRBJ1-5, with TRBD1 as a possible D gene (6 bases). The CDR3 is made up of 19 amino acids. Germline-derived CDR1 and CDR2 are SNHLY and FYNNEI. Trimming stripped 0 bases from V and 2 bases from J, with 20 bases between.

The rearrangement uses TRBV5-1 and TRBJ2-2; 7 nucleotides match TRBD1. V lost 3 bases and J lost 5; bases outside the gene matches: 4. Germline V lookup: CDR1 SGHRS, CDR2 YFSETQ. This CDR3 comprises 14 residues. The CDR3 bases are TGCGCCAGCAGCTCGACAGGGCTGACCGGGGAGCTGTTTTTT. Translation: CASSSTGLTGELFF. The variable domain in full, with the rest retrieved from reference TRBV5-1 and TRBJ2-2, is KAGVTQTPRYLIKTRGQQVTLSCSPISGHRSVSWYQQTPGQGLQFLFEYFSETQRNKGNFPGRFSGRQFSNSRSEMNVSTLELGDSALYLCASSSTGLTGELFFGEGSRLTVL.

The CDR3 is CASSESGNTEAFF. CDR3 nucleotide sequence: TGCGCCAGCAGTGAGTCCGGGAACACTGAAGCTTTCTTT. This chain links TRBV10-1 with TRBJ1-1; D uncertain. Looked up from germline, CDR1 is WNHNN and CDR2 is SYGVQD (reference sequence). The length of the CDR3 is 13 residues. Trimming left V 0 bases short and J 1 base short, with 3 bases between.

The chain uses TRBV12-5 and TRBJ1-1; no definite D call. V dropped 1 base and J dropped 4 bases, with 10 bases sitting between them. Germline-derived CDR1 and CDR2 are LGHNT and FRNRAP. The length of the CDR3 is 14 residues. For the CDR3, the DNA is TGTGCTAGTGGTTTGGGGCAGGTAGGCACTGAAGCTTTCTTT. Translating it yields CASGLGQVGTEAFF.

This rearrangement joins TRBV11-2 to TRBJ1-3; a possible D gene is TRBD1 (6 bases). Germline CDR1 is SGHAT and CDR2 is FQNNGV. The V end was cut by 5 bases, the J end by 4 bases, with 21 bases between. The CDR3 spans 17 residues. The DNA of the CDR3 is TGTGCCAGCAGCCCTCAGCAGGGGCTCTGGGAAGGAAACACCATATATTTT. Residues: CASSPQQGLWEGNTIYF.

In nucleotides, the CDR3 is TGTGCCATCAGATCCCTAGCGGGGTCCTACGAGCAGTACTTC. Its protein product is CAIRSLAGSYEQYF. The chain has TRBV10-3 and TRBJ2-7; 9 bases are shared with TRBD2. CDR3 length: 14 residues. CDR1 is ENHRY, CDR2 SYGVKD, per germline. The V and J ends lost 6 bases and 1 base, in that order; junction bases with no gene match: 4.

This sequence joins TRBV11-2 and TRBJ2-5; TRBD2 agrees at 8 bases. Germline assignment: CDR1 SGHAT and CDR2 FQNNGV. CDR3 size: 15 residues. V lost 2 bases, J lost 5 bases, and 7 bases stayed unmatched. CDR3 region: CASSLFPGGAETQYF. The DNA for the CDR3 is TGTGCCAGCAGCTTATTTCCCGGGGGGGCTGAGACCCAGTACTTC. The complete variable domain, with remaining parts taken from reference TRBV11-2 and TRBJ2-5, reads EAGVAQSPRYKIIEKRQSVAFWCNPISGHATLYWYQQILGQGPKLLIQFQNNGVVDDSQLPKDRFSAERLKGVDSTLKIQPAKLEDSAVYLCASSLFPGGAETQYFGPGTRLLVL.

The chain combines TRBV10-3 with TRBJ1-3, with 8 bases lining up with TRBD1. Losses at the gene ends were 2 bases for V and 4 bases for J; bases not matched to a gene: 1. The CDR3 spans 14 residues. Germline values: CDR1 ENHRY, CDR2 SYGVKD. In DNA, the CDR3 is TGTGCCATCAGTGAGGGGGACAGGGGAAACACCATATATTTT. This sequence encodes CAISEGDRGNTIYF.

This clone was picked up one time. The V gene is TRBV28, the J gene TRBJ2-7, with D tentatively TRBD2 (6 bases). Germline V CDR1 and CDR2: MDHEN, SYDVKM. There are 13 residues in the CDR3. V was pared by 8 bases and J by 1 base, with 12 bases between. In nucleotides, the CDR3 is TGTGCCAGCGAGACGACTAGATCCTACGAGCAGTACTTC. Protein: CASETTRSYEQYF.

A single count supports this clone. This chain links TRBV18 with TRBJ1-3; TRBD1 matches at 9 bases. Germline V lookup: CDR1 KGHSH, CDR2 LQKENI. The CDR3 loop spans 18 amino acids. J gave up 1 base and V 6 bases, and 13 bases lay outside the gene matches. The CDR3 sequence is CASSLTGGNPASGNTIYF. CDR3 DNA: TGTGCCAGCTCCCTGACAGGGGGTAACCCTGCGTCTGGAAACACCATATATTTT.

V usage is TRBV19 and J usage is TRBJ1-5; no definite D call. Germline V gene sequence: CDR1 LNHDA, CDR2 SQIVND (reference sequence). The CDR3 runs 14 residues. Trimming took off 5 bases at V and 7 bases at J, with 15 bases between the two ends. CDR3 protein: CASSFGSLGQPQHF. The DNA for the CDR3 is TGTGCCAGTAGTTTCGGGTCCCTTGGACAGCCCCAGCATTTT.

This chain uses TRBV7-8 with TRBJ2-1; possible D gene TRBD2, 5 bases. CDR3 length: 15 residues. Trimming shortened V by 0 bases and J by 2 bases, and 8 bases separated the two germline ends. Germline CDR1 is SGHVS and CDR2 is FQNEAQ. CDR3 amino acids: CASSLAGAAYNEQFF. The DNA of the CDR3 is TGTGCCAGCAGCTTAGCGGGAGCGGCCTACAATGAGCAGTTCTTC. The entire variable domain, with the rest obtained from reference TRBV7-8 and TRBJ2-1, is as follows: GAGVSQSPRYKVAKRGQDVALRCDPISGHVSLFWYQQALGQGPEFLTYFQNEAQLDKSGLPSDRFFAERPEGSVSTLKIQRTQQEDSAVYLCASSLAGAAYNEQFFGPGTRLTVL.

The rearrangement joins TRBV28 to TRBJ1-5, with D perhaps matching TRBD1 (5 bases). The CDR3 has 16 residues. Trimming stripped 2 bases from V and 1 base from J, with 12 bases between. Per the germline V gene, CDR1 is MDHEN and CDR2 is SYDVKM. The CDR3 spells CASSLRVGGSNQPQHF. The CDR3 DNA follows: TGTGCCAGCAGTTTAAGGGTGGGGGGAAGCAATCAGCCCCAGCATTTT.

This chain joins TRBV9 and TRBJ2-7; 7 bases fit TRBD1. This CDR3 spans 18 amino acids. Germline CDR1 reads SGDLS; CDR2 reads YYNGEE. V shed 0 bases, J shed 0 bases, and the junction held 12 bases outside the gene matches. Here the CDR3 reads CASSVEPSTGFSSYEQYF. The CDR3 DNA is TGTGCCAGCAGCGTAGAACCCTCGACAGGGTTCAGCTCCTACGAGCAGTACTTC.

This rearrangement joins TRBV6-5 to TRBJ1-1; no firm D call. V lost 8 bases and J lost 4, with 14 bases in between. The CDR3 totals 13 residues. Germline V gene lookup returns CDR1 MNHEY and CDR2 SVGAGI. CDR3 region: CASALGIGTEAFF. DNA of the CDR3: TGTGCCAGCGCTCTGGGCATCGGCACTGAAGCTTTCTTT.

The chain combines TRBV25-1 with TRBJ1-1; 9 positions match TRBD1. Per germline, CDR1 MGHDK and CDR2 SYGVNS. The V and J ends lost 5 bases and 4 bases, in that order; junction bases with no gene match: 5. CDR3 length equals 14 residues. The CDR3 here is CASSRTGDGTEAFF. CDR3 bases: TGTGCCAGCAGTCGGACAGGGGATGGCACTGAAGCTTTCTTT. Full variable domain (outside the CDR3, taken from reference TRBV25-1 and TRBJ1-1): EADIYQTPRYLVIGTGKKITLECSQTMGHDKMYWYQQDPGMELHLIHYSYGVNSTEKGDLSSESTVSRIRTEHFPLTLESARPSHTSQYLCASSRTGDGTEAFFGQGTRLTVV.

The J gene is TRBJ1-4, the V gene TRBV5-1; 7 bases line up with TRBD1. Germline CDR1 and CDR2: SGHRS and YFSETQ. V shed 4 bases, J shed 5 bases, and the junction held 5 bases outside the gene matches. The CDR3 totals 14 residues. In DNA form, the CDR3 reads TGCGCCAGCAGCGCAGGGACAGCCAATGAAAAACTGTTTTTT. This codes for CASSAGTANEKLFF. The whole variable domain, filled in from reference TRBV5-1 and TRBJ1-4, reads KAGVTQTPRYLIKTRGQQVTLSCSPISGHRSVSWYQQTPGQGLQFLFEYFSETQRNKGNFPGRFSGRQFSNSRSEMNVSTLELGDSALYLCASSAGTANEKLFFGSGTQLSVL.